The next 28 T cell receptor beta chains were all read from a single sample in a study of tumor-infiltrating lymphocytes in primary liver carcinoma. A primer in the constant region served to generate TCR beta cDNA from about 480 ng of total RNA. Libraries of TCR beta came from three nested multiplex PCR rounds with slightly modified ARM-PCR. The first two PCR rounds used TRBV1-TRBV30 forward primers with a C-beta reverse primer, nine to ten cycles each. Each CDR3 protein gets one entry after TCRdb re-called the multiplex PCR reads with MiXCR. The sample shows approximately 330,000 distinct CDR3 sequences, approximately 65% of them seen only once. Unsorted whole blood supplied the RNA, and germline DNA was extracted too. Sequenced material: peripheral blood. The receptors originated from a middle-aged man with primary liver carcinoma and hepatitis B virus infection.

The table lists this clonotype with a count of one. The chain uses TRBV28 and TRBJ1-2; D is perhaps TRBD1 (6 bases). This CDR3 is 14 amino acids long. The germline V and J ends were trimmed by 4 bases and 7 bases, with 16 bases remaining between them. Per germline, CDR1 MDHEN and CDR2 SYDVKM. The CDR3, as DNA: TGTGCCAGCAGTTCCTCCGCAGGGGCCATTGGCTACACCTTC. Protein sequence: CASSSSAGAIGYTF.

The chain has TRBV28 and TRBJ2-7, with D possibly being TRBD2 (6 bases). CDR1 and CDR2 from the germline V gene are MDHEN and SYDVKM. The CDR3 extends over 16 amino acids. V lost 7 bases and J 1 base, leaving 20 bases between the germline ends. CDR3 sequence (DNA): TGTGCCAGCACTCCTCAATTGGGGGACTCGTCCTACGAGCAGTACTTC. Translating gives CASTPQLGDSSYEQYF.

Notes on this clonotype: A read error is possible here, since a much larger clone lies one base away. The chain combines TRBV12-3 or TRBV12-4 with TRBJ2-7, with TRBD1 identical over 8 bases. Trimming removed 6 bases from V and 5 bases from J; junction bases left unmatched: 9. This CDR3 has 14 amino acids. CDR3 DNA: TGTGCCAGCAGCCGTCCGGACAGGGCCCACGAGCAGTACTTC. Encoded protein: CASSRPDRAHEQYF.

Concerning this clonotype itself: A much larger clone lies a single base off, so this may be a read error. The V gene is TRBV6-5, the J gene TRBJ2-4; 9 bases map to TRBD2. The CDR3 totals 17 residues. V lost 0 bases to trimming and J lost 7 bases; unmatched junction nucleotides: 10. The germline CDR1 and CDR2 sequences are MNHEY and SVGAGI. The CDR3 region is CASSYSSGSRVGNIQYF. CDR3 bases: TGTGCCAGCAGTTACTCTAGCGGGAGTAGAGTGGGGAACATTCAGTACTTC.

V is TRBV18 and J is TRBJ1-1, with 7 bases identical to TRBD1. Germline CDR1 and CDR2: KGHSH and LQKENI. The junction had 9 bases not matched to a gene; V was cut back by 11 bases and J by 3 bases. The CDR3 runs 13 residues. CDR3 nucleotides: TGTGCCGTAGCAAGGGGGCAACACACTGAAGCTTTCTTT. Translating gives CAVARGQHTEAFF.

Here the CDR3 reads CASSMGQGAYEQYF. Written as DNA, the CDR3 is TGTGCCAGTAGTATGGGGCAGGGGGCCTACGAGCAGTACTTC. The chain uses TRBV19 and TRBJ2-7; 7 bases match TRBD1. The CDR3 runs 14 residues. The V gene end was trimmed by 3 bases and the J gene end by 2 bases; junction bases not matched to a gene: 4. In germline, CDR1 is LNHDA, CDR2 SQIVND (reference sequence).

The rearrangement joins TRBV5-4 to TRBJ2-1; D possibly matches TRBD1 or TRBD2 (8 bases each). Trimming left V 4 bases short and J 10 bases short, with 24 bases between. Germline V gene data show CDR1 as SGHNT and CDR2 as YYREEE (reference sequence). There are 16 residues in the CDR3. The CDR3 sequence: CASSRGGTGGSREQFF. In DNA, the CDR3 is TGTGCCAGCAGCCGGGGGGGAACAGGGGGGTCCAGGGAGCAGTTCTTC. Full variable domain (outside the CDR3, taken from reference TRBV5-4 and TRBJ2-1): ETGVTQSPTHLIKTRGQQVTLRCSSQSGHNTVSWYQQALGQGPQFIFQYYREEENGRGNFPPRFSGLQFPNYSSELNVNALELDDSALYLCASSRGGTGGSREQFFGPGTRLTVL.

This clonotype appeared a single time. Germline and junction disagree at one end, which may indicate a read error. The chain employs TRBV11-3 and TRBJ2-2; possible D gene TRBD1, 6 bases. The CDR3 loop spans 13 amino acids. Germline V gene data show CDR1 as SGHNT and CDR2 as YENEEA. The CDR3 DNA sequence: TGTGCCTGCAGCGTAACAGGGTCCGGGGAGCTGTTTTTT. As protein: CACSVTGSGELFF.

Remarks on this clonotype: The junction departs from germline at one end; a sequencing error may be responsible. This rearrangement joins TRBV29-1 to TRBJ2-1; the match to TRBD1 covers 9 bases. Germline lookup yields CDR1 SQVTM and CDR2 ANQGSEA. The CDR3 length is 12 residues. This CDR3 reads CSVRQGVDEQFF. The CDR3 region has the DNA TGCAGCGTTCGACAGGGGGTGGATGAGCAGTTCTTT.

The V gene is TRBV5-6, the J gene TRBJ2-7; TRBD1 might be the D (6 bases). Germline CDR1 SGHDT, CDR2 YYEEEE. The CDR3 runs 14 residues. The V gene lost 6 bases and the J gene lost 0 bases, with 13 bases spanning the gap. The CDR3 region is CASNDRTSSYEQYF. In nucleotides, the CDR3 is TGTGCCAGCAACGACAGGACAAGCTCCTACGAGCAGTACTTC. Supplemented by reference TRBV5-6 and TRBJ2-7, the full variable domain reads DAGVTQSPTHLIKTRGQQVTLRCSPKSGHDTVSWYQQALGQGPQFIFQYYEEEERQRGNFPDRFSGHQFPNYSSELNVNALLLGDSALYLCASNDRTSSYEQYFGPGTRLTVT.

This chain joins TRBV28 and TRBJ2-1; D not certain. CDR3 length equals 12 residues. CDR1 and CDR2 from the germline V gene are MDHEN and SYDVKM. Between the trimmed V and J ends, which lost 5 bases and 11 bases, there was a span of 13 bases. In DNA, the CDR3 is TGTGCCAGCAGTCCCAGACCCGGTCAGCAGTTCTTC. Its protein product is CASSPRPGQQFF.

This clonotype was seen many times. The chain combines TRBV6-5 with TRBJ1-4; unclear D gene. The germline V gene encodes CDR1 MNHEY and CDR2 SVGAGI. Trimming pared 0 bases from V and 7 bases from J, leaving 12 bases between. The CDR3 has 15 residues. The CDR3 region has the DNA TGTGCCAGCAGTTACTCGGGTGGTCTTGCTGAAAAACTGTTTTTT. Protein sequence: CASSYSGGLAEKLFF.

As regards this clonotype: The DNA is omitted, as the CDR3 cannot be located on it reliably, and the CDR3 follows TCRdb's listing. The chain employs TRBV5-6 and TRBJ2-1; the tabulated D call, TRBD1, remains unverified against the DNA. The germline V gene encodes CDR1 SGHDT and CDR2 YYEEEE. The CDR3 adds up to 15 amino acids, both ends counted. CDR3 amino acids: CASSWGQGSYNEHFF.

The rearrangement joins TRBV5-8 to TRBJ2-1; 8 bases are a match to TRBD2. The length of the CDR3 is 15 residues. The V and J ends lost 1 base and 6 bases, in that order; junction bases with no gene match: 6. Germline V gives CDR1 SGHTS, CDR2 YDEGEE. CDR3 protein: CASSLIRSGSNEQFF. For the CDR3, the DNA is TGTGCCAGCAGCTTGATAAGGAGCGGGAGCAATGAGCAGTTCTTC. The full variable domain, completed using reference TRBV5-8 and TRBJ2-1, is EAGVTQSPTHLIKTRGQQATLRCSPISGHTSVYWYQQALGLGLQFLLWYDEGEERNRGNFPPRFSGRQFPNYSSELNVNALELEDSALYLCASSLIRSGSNEQFFGPGTRLTVL.

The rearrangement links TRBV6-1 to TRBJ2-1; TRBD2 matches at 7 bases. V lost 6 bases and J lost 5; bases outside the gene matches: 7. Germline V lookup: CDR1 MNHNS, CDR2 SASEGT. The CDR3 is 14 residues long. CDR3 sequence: CASRLLGLDNEQFF. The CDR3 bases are TGTGCCAGCAGACTCCTAGGACTAGACAATGAGCAGTTCTTC.

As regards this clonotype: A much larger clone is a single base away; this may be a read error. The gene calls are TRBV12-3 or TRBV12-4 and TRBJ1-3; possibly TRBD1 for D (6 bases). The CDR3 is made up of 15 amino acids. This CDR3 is CASSSGGFSGNNIYF. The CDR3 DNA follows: TGTGCCAGCAGTTCCGGGGGCTTCTCTGGAAACAACATATATTTT.

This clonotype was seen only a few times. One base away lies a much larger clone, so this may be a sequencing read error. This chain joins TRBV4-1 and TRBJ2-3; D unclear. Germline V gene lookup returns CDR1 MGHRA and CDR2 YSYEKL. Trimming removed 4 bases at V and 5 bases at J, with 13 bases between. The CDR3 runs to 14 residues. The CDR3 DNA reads TGCGCCAGCAGCCGGCGAAAGACGGGAGATACGCAGTATTTT. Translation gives CASSRRKTGDTQYF.

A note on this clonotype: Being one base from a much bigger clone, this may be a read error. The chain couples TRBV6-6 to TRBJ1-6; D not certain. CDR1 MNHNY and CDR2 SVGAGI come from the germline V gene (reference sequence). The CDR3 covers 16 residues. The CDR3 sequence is CTSSYIVGSPNSPLHF. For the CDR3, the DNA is TGTACCAGCAGTTACATCGTGGGCAGCCCTAATTCACCCCTCCACTTT.

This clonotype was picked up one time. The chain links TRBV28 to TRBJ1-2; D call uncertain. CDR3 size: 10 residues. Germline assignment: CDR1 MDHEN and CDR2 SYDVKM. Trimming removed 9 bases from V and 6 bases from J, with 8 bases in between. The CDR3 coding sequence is TGTGCCAGTTGGTTAAATGGCTACACCTTC. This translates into CASWLNGYTF.

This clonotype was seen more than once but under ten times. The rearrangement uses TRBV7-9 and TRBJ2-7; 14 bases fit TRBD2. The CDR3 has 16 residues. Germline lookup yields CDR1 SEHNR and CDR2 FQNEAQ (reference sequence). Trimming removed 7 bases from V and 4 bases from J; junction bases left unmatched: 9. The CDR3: CASNSSGTSGSYEQYF. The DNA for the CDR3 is TGTGCCAGCAACTCATCCGGGACTAGCGGGAGTTACGAGCAGTACTTC.

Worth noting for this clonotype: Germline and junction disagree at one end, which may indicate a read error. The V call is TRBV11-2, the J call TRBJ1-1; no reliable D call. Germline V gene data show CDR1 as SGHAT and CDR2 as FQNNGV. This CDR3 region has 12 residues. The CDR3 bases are TGTGTCAGCAGCTCATACCAAAGGGAGGCTTTCTTT. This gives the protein CVSSSYQREAFF.

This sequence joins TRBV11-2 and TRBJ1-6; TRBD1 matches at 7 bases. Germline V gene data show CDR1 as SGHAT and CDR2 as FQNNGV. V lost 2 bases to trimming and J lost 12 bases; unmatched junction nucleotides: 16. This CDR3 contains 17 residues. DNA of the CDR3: TGTGCCAGCAGCTTAAGGCCCCCCCGACAGGGTGATTTACCCCTCCACTTT. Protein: CASSLRPPRQGDLPLHF.

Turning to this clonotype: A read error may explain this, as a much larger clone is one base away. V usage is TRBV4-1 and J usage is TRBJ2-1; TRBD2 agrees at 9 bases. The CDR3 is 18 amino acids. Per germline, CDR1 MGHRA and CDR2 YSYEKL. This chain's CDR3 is CASSQGPSGASSYNGQFF. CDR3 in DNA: TGCGCCAGCAGCCAAGGTCCTAGCGGGGCCTCATCCTACAATGGGCAGTTCTTC.

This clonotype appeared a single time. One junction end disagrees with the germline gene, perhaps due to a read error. CDR3 nucleotides: TGTGCCAGCAGCACTCCGGGACAGGGGTACGAACAGTACTTC. Translation gives CASSTPGQGYEQYF. V is TRBV11-2 and J is TRBJ2-7; 10 bases map to TRBD1. This CDR3 is 14 amino acids long. Germline assignment: CDR1 SGHAT and CDR2 FQNNGV.

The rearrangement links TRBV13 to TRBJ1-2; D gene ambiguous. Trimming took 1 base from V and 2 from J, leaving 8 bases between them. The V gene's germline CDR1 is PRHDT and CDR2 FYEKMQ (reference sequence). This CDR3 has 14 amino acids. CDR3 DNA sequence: TGTGCCAGCAGCTTAGAGACCGAGAACTATGGCTACACCTTC. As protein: CASSLETENYGYTF. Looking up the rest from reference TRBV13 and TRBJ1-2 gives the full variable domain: AAGVIQSPRHLIKEKRETATLKCYPIPRHDTVYWYQQGPGQDPQFLISFYEKMQSDKGSIPDRFSAQQFSDYHSELNMSSLELGDSALYFCASSLETENYGYTFGSGTRLTVV.

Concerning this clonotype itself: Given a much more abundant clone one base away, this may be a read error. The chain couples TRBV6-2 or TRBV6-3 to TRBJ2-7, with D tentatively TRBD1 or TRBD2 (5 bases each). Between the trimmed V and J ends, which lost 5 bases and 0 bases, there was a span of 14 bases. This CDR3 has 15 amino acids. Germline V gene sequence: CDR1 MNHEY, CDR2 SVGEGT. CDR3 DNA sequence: TGTGCCAGCAGTGAGATAGGGGAGTCCTCCTACGAGCAGTACTTC. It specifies CASSEIGESSYEQYF.

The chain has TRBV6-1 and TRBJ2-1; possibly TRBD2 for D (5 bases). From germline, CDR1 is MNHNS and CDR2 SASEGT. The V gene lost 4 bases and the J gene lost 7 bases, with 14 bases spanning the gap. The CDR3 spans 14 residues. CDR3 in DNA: TGTGCCAGCAGTGCCCGGGGTCCACAAAATGAGCAGTTCTTC. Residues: CASSARGPQNEQFF.

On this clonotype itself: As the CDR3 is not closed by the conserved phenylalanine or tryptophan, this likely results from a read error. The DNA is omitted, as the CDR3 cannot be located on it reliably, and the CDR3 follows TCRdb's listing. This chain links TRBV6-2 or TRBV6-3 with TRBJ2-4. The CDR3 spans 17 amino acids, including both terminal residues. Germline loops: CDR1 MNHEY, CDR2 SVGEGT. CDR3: CASSYQTAYIAKNIEYY.